Shown below are 17 T cell receptor beta chains from a single sample sequenced in a study of T cells in Graves' hyperthyroidism and ophthalmopathy. Researchers amplified the TCR beta CDR3 regions from RNA transcripts. When the TCR CDR3 underwent first-round RT-PCR, the HTBI primer set was used. TCRdb independently ran MiXCR on the multiplex PCR reads; one entry per CDR3 protein. The profile shows roughly 530,000 distinct CDR3 sequences, 17% of them singletons. Sequenced input: blood. The receptors shown here come from a woman in her late teens or twenties with Graves' ophthalmopathy.

The chain combines TRBV5-6 with TRBJ1-5; 9 positions agree with TRBD1. Germline CDR1 reads SGHDT; CDR2 reads YYEEEE. The J segment lost 4 bases and the V segment lost 4 bases, leaving 9 bases of the junction unmatched. The CDR3 has 16 residues. CDR3 sequence: CASSRGTGKVNQPQHF. The CDR3 DNA is TGTGCCAGCAGCCGAGGGACAGGGAAGGTTAATCAGCCCCAGCATTTT.

At least ten counts were recorded for this clonotype. The chain carries TRBV30 and TRBJ1-5; perhaps TRBD1 as D (5 bases). CDR1 is GTSNPN and CDR2 is SVGIG in the germline V gene (reference sequence). CDR3 length: 12 residues. V lost 0 bases, J lost 15 bases, and 15 bases lay in between. The CDR3 is CAWSVDRDLRHF. Here the CDR3 DNA reads TGTGCCTGGAGTGTTGATCGGGACCTAAGGCATTTT. The full variable domain, with the rest looked up from reference TRBV30 and TRBJ1-5, is SQTIHQWPATLVQPVGSPLSLECTVEGTSNPNLYWYRQAAGRGLQLLFYSVGIGQISSEVPQNLSASRPQDRQFILSSKKLLLSDSGFYLCAWSVDRDLRHFGDGTRLSIL.

This clonotype was recorded at least ten times. The J gene is TRBJ1-2, the V gene TRBV7-8; TRBD1 might be the D (5 bases). Trimming removed 3 bases at V and 5 bases at J, with 13 bases between. CDR1 is SGHVS and CDR2 is FQNEAQ in the germline V gene. The CDR3 totals 14 residues. The CDR3 spells CASSFNPGLYGYTF. In nucleotides, the CDR3 is TGTGCCAGCAGCTTCAATCCGGGGCTTTATGGCTACACCTTC.

This clonotype appeared a few times. The chain combines TRBV11-2 with TRBJ1-6, with D maybe TRBD1 (5 bases). The germline V gene encodes CDR1 SGHAT and CDR2 FQNNGV. The V gene lost 3 bases and the J gene lost 6 bases, with 15 bases spanning the gap. The CDR3 is made up of 16 amino acids. This CDR3 reads CASSFDGGSPNSPLHF. Here the CDR3 DNA reads TGTGCCAGCAGCTTTGATGGGGGGAGTCCTAATTCACCCCTCCACTTT.

This clonotype was found many times. The genes are TRBV7-9 and TRBJ1-2; 10 bases are shared with TRBD1. The CDR3 runs to 15 residues. The germline CDR1 and CDR2 sequences are SEHNR and FQNEAQ (reference sequence). V dropped 5 bases and J dropped 8; count of bases not matched to a gene: 11. The CDR3 DNA follows: TGTGCCAGCAGCGAACCGGGACAGGGGATAAGGGGCTACACCTTC. It is translated as CASSEPGQGIRGYTF. The full variable domain, with the rest looked up from reference TRBV7-9 and TRBJ1-2, is DTGVSQNPRHKITKRGQNVTFRCDPISEHNRLYWYRQTLGQGPEFLTYFQNEAQLEKSRLLSDRFSAERPKGSFSTLEIQRTEQGDSAMYLCASSEPGQGIRGYTFGSGTRLTVV.

The rearrangement uses TRBV5-1 and TRBJ2-2; 8 nucleotides line up with TRBD2. This CDR3 comprises 14 residues. Germline V gene data show CDR1 as SGHRS and CDR2 as YFSETQ. The trim removed 4 bases at V and 4 bases at J, leaving 3 bases unmatched. This CDR3 is CASSGGRSTGELFF. In nucleotides, the CDR3 is TGCGCCAGCAGCGGCGGGAGGTCCACCGGGGAGCTGTTTTTT.

This chain uses TRBV30 with TRBJ2-7; 7 nucleotides align to TRBD1. V was pared by 4 bases and J by 7 bases, with 10 bases of the junction left unmatched. Germline V lookup: CDR1 GTSNPN, CDR2 SVGIG (reference sequence). This CDR3 has 13 amino acids. CDR3: CAWTARQGGEQYF. The CDR3 nucleotides read TGTGCCTGGACTGCTCGACAGGGCGGAGAGCAGTACTTC.

This clonotype was detected a few times. The chain couples TRBV5-6 to TRBJ2-5; D gene uncertain. CDR3 length equals 13 residues. V dropped 2 bases and J dropped 5 bases, with 10 bases sitting between them. In germline, CDR1 is SGHDT, CDR2 YYEEEE. The CDR3 nucleotides read TGTGCCAGCAGCTTTCTTAGCAGGGAGACCCAGTACTTC. Amino acids: CASSFLSRETQYF.

This clonotype occurred many times. This rearrangement joins TRBV28 to TRBJ2-3; possibly TRBD1 for D (6 bases). The germline V and J ends were trimmed by 6 bases and 4 bases, with 29 bases remaining between them. The CDR3 is made up of 19 amino acids. The germline CDR1 and CDR2 sequences are MDHEN and SYDVKM. The CDR3 loop reads CASRPHDRSSKERADTQYF. The CDR3 DNA reads as TGTGCCAGCAGACCACACGACAGGTCGTCTAAGGAGAGGGCAGATACGCAGTATTTT. Looking up the rest from reference TRBV28 and TRBJ2-3 gives the full variable domain: DVKVTQSSRYLVKRTGEKVFLECVQDMDHENMFWYRQDPGLGLRLIYFSYDVKMKEKGDIPEGYSVSREKKERFSLILESASTNQTSMYLCASRPHDRSSKERADTQYFGPGTRLTVL.

This clonotype was seen repeatedly, ten times or more. V and J are TRBV6-1 and TRBJ1-1, with 10 bases lining up with TRBD1. This CDR3 has 15 amino acids. Trimming cost V 4 bases and J 4 bases; bases outside gene matches: 6. CDR1 is MNHNS, CDR2 SASEGT, per germline. In DNA, the CDR3 is TGTGCCAGCAGTGCCGCGGGACAGGGGAGCACTGAAGCTTTCTTT. Amino acids: CASSAAGQGSTEAFF.

This clonotype appeared a few times. J is TRBJ2-1 and V is TRBV20-1, with D perhaps matching TRBD1 (6 bases). The CDR3 is made up of 14 amino acids. Germline V lookup: CDR1 DFQATT, CDR2 SNEGSKA (reference sequence). V gave up 6 bases and J gave up 4 bases, with 16 bases separating them. CDR3 in amino acids: CSADSGQVYNEQFF. The CDR3 DNA reads as TGCAGTGCGGACTCGGGACAAGTTTACAATGAGCAGTTCTTC.

This clonotype has at least ten counts. This chain links TRBV30 with TRBJ2-7; 8 bases are shared with TRBD2. Germline V gives CDR1 GTSNPN, CDR2 SVGIG (reference sequence). This CDR3 has 13 residues. V dropped 8 bases and J dropped 6; count of bases not matched to a gene: 12. The CDR3 DNA sequence: TGTGCCATCTCGACTAGCGCCAGGGGCGAGCAGTACTTC. Translated: CAISTSARGEQYF.

This clonotype was detected many times. The genes are TRBV6-1 and TRBJ1-1; D is possibly TRBD1 (5 bases). V was pared by 4 bases and J by 1 base, with 10 bases between. The CDR3 loop spans 14 amino acids. Per the germline V gene, CDR1 is MNHNS and CDR2 is SASEGT. DNA for the CDR3: TGTGCCAGCAGTGTCGGCAGGGAGAACACTGAAGCTTTCTTT. Its translation: CASSVGRENTEAFF.

There are a few counts of this clonotype. The chain carries TRBV30 and TRBJ2-7; 10 bases map to TRBD2. The CDR3 is 16 amino acids. V gave up 0 bases and J gave up 1 base; unmatched junction bases: 6. The germline V gene has CDR1 GTSNPN and CDR2 SVGIG (reference sequence). The CDR3 reads CAWSVRTSGVSYEQYF. Written as DNA, the CDR3 is TGTGCCTGGAGTGTACGGACTAGCGGTGTTTCCTACGAGCAGTACTTC.

This clonotype was seen at least ten times. The chain has TRBV6-1 and TRBJ1-5; tentative D call: TRBD1 (5 bases). The ends were cut back, 6 bases at V and 5 bases at J, with 14 bases in the middle. There are 14 residues in the CDR3. Germline CDR1 reads MNHNS; CDR2 reads SASEGT. The CDR3, as DNA: TGTGCCAGCAGGCTAGGCGGGGACGATCAGCCCCAGCATTTT. Translating gives CASRLGGDDQPQHF.

V gene TRBV7-8 combines with J gene TRBJ2-5; TRBD1 might be the D (6 bases). Germline CDR1 SGHVS, CDR2 FQNEAQ. This CDR3 region has 13 residues. Trimming cost V 3 bases and J 5 bases, with 10 bases left between them. The CDR3 reads CASSFYRAETQYF. CDR3 coding DNA: TGTGCCAGCAGCTTCTACAGGGCCGAGACCCAGTACTTC.

This clonotype was recorded at least ten times. This sequence joins TRBV2 and TRBJ1-2; D is unclear. This CDR3 spans 13 amino acids. V gave up 1 base and J gave up 5 bases, with 8 bases separating them. Germline loops: CDR1 SNHLY, CDR2 FYNNEI. CDR3 residues: CASSEEALYGYTF. The CDR3 DNA sequence: TGTGCCAGCAGTGAAGAGGCTCTATATGGCTACACCTTC. Full variable domain (remainder filled in from reference TRBV2 and TRBJ1-2): EPEVTQTPSHQVTQMGQEVILRCVPISNHLYFYWYRQILGQKVEFLVSFYNNEISEKSEIFDDQFSVERPDGSNFTLKIRSTKLEDSAMYFCASSEEALYGYTFGSGTRLTVV.